These 29 T cell receptor beta chains originate from one sample sequenced in a study of metastatic and nonmetastatic thyroid tumors. No treatment had been given to any patient before thyroid surgery. TCRdb re-analyzed the PCR reads through MiXCR. The sample consists of about 41,000 clones, over 9.5% of them appearing once. The sample was blood. The source of these receptors is a female donor with papillary thyroid cancer or a benign thyroid nodule (not recorded which). Some clones in this sample may be carry-over from other donors' samples.

This clone was counted many times. The CDR3 nucleotides read TGCAGTGCTCCAACCCCGGACAGGGAATACGAGCAGTACTTC. The encoded protein is CSAPTPDREYEQYF. The rearrangement uses TRBV20-1 and TRBJ2-7; 8 positions match TRBD1. CDR3 length equals 14 residues. From germline, CDR1 is DFQATT and CDR2 SNEGSKA (reference sequence). Trimming took 5 bases from V and 4 from J; bases not matched to a gene: 10.

This clone has a count of ten or more. The rearrangement uses TRBV3-1 and TRBJ2-7; D gene unclear. The germline CDR1 and CDR2 sequences are LGHDT and YNNKEL (reference sequence). Trimming took 1 base from V and 5 from J, leaving 12 bases between them. CDR3 length: 14 amino acids. The DNA for the CDR3 is TGTGCCAGCAGCCAAGGGCAAAAGGGCCACGAGCAGTACTTC. Protein product: CASSQGQKGHEQYF.

Turning to this clone: Additional DNA sequences in this sample encode the identical CDR3. This chain links TRBV29-1 with TRBJ2-5; possibly TRBD1 or TRBD2 for D (6 bases each). Trimming removed 3 bases at V and 3 bases at J, with 17 bases between. CDR1 SQVTM and CDR2 ANQGSEA come from the germline V gene. This CDR3 is 15 amino acids long. CDR3 DNA sequence: TGCAGCGTTGAGAAGGAAACAGGGACTGAAGAGACCCAGTACTTC. It yields the protein CSVEKETGTEETQYF.

This clone was seen only a few times. Since a much larger clone is just one base distant, this may be a read error. The genes are TRBV10-3 and TRBJ2-3; 8 nucleotides line up with TRBD2. This CDR3 has 14 amino acids. Per germline, CDR1 ENHRY and CDR2 SYGVKD. The CDR3 reads CAISESGSTDTRYF. The CDR3 region has the DNA TGTGCCATCAGTGAGAGCGGGAGCACAGATACGCGGTATTTT.

The chain combines TRBV6-5 with TRBJ2-2; TRBD2 matches at 12 bases. CDR1 is MNHEY and CDR2 is SVGAGI in the germline V gene. This CDR3 comprises 18 residues. The trim removed 3 bases at V and 14 bases at J, leaving 19 bases unmatched. In DNA, the CDR3 is TGTGCCAGCAGTTATCGCCTAGCGGGAGGGCCCGGCACCGGTGATCTGTTTTTT. Translation: CASSYRLAGGPGTGDLFF.

Ten or more counts support this clone. This rearrangement joins TRBV20-1 to TRBJ2-3; TRBD2 matches 10 bases. The CDR3 consists of 14 residues. With V trimmed by 5 bases and J by 4 bases, 6 bases remained unmatched. Germline lookup yields CDR1 DFQATT and CDR2 SNEGSKA (reference sequence). CDR3 sequence reads: CSAQLAGVSDTQYF. For the CDR3, the DNA is TGCAGTGCTCAGCTAGCGGGAGTTTCAGATACGCAGTATTTT.

The sample holds many counts of this clone. The chain has TRBV4-3 and TRBJ2-1; 8 nucleotides line up with TRBD2. V lost 0 bases and J lost 4; bases outside the gene matches: 8. There are 17 residues in the CDR3. Per germline, CDR1 LGHNA and CDR2 YSLEER. DNA of the CDR3: TGCGCCAGCAGCCAAGATTTCACGGGAGGGGGATACAATGAGCAGTTCTTC. Its translation: CASSQDFTGGGYNEQFF.

This rearrangement joins TRBV6-2 or TRBV6-3 to TRBJ1-1; the D is unclear. V was clipped by 0 bases and J by 9 bases, with 14 bases between them. Germline V gene sequence: CDR1 MNHEY, CDR2 SVGEGT. The CDR3 is made up of 14 amino acids. The CDR3 loop is CASSYSFGHDQAFF. The CDR3 DNA sequence: TGTGCCAGCAGTTACTCTTTCGGGCATGACCAAGCTTTCTTT.

V gene TRBV6-4 combines with J gene TRBJ2-1, with D uncertain. V dropped 0 bases and J dropped 0 bases, with 9 bases sitting between them. There are 16 residues in the CDR3. Germline CDR1 MRHNA, CDR2 SNTAGT. The CDR3 DNA sequence: TGTGCCAGCAGTGACTCGGCCAAAAGCTCCTACAATGAGCAGTTCTTC. This gives the protein CASSDSAKSSYNEQFF.

This clone appeared many times. V is TRBV5-8 and J is TRBJ1-5, with a tentative D call TRBD1 (6 bases). The CDR3 loop spans 15 amino acids. Germline values: CDR1 SGHTS, CDR2 YDEGEE. The V and J ends lost 2 bases and 0 bases respectively, with 9 bases between them. CDR3 in amino acids: CASSLGQISNQPQHF. The CDR3 coding sequence is TGTGCCAGCAGCTTAGGACAGATTAGCAATCAGCCCCAGCATTTT.

This clone was picked up many times. This sequence joins TRBV25-1 and TRBJ2-1; 8 nucleotides align to TRBD2. Germline assignment: CDR1 MGHDK and CDR2 SYGVNS. This CDR3 region has 15 residues. With 6 bases clipped from V and 6 bases from J, the junction kept 10 bases outside the gene matches. This CDR3 is CASRAAGLGGNEQFF. The CDR3 DNA is TGTGCCAGCAGGGCGGCGGGACTAGGCGGCAATGAGCAGTTCTTC. Full variable domain (outside the CDR3, taken from reference TRBV25-1 and TRBJ2-1): EADIYQTPRYLVIGTGKKITLECSQTMGHDKMYWYQQDPGMELHLIHYSYGVNSTEKGDLSSESTVSRIRTEHFPLTLESARPSHTSQYLCASRAAGLGGNEQFFGPGTRLTVL.

This clone was counted many times. The chain is built from TRBV6-1 and TRBJ1-1; the D gene is possibly TRBD1 (5 bases). CDR1 MNHNS and CDR2 SASEGT come from the germline V gene. The CDR3 spans 13 residues. Deletions cut 11 bases from V and 0 bases from J, with 13 bases between. The CDR3 coding sequence is TGTGCCTCTCGACGGACACTGAACACTGAAGCTTTCTTT. It specifies CASRRTLNTEAFF.

The sample holds many counts of this clone. The rearrangement links TRBV7-6 to TRBJ2-3; D is unclear. This CDR3 comprises 14 residues. Trimming removed 8 bases from V and 6 bases from J, with 18 bases in between. Looked up from germline, CDR1 is SGHVS and CDR2 is FNYEAQ. The CDR3 DNA reads TGTGCCAGCCTACGATTCCGGCACTCCGATACGCAGTATTTT. Amino acids: CASLRFRHSDTQYF.

The table lists this clone with many counts. For the CDR3, the DNA is TGTGCCAGCAGTTCCCGGACTAGCGGGAGTCGTGGTACGCAGTATTTT. This gives the protein CASSSRTSGSRGTQYF. The V gene is TRBV7-2, the J gene TRBJ2-3, with 13 bases aligning to TRBD2. CDR1 is SGHTA and CDR2 is FQGNSA in the germline V gene. The CDR3 has 16 amino acids. Trimming removed 6 bases from V and 8 bases from J; junction bases left unmatched: 11.

This clone was found many times. V usage is TRBV5-8 and J usage is TRBJ2-1, with D hard to call. Germline assignment: CDR1 SGHTS and CDR2 YDEGEE. With 1 base removed from V and 1 base from J, the gap between germline ends came to 9 bases. The CDR3 is made up of 15 amino acids. Here the CDR3 reads CASSLLGKSYNEQFF. In DNA, the CDR3 is TGTGCCAGCAGCTTGTTGGGGAAGTCCTACAATGAGCAGTTCTTC.

This clone showed up many times. This chain connects TRBV5-4 to TRBJ1-6, with a weak D call TRBD1 (6 bases). From germline, CDR1 is SGHNT and CDR2 YYREEE (reference sequence). The V gene lost 4 bases and the J gene lost 9 bases, with 23 bases spanning the gap. The CDR3 runs 17 residues. Here the CDR3 DNA reads TGTGCCAGCAGCATGGGGACCGGTGGACAGATTTTTTCACCCCTCCACTTT. Its translation is CASSMGTGGQIFSPLHF.

The sample holds many counts of this clone. At one end the junction does not follow the germline gene, possibly because of a read error. The chain uses TRBV5-5 and TRBJ2-3; no firm D call. The CDR3 spans 14 residues. Germline V gene data show CDR1 as SGHKS and CDR2 as YYEKEE (reference sequence). This CDR3 reads CASTLVADTDTQYF. CDR3 DNA sequence: TGTGCCAGCACCTTGGTGGCCGACACAGATACGCAGTATTTT. The full variable domain, in which reference TRBV5-5 and TRBJ2-3 provide the parts outside the CDR3, is DAGVTQSPTHLIKTRGQQVTLRCSPISGHKSVSWYQQVLGQGPQFIFQYYEKEERGRGNFPDRFSARQFPNYSSELNVNALLLGDSALYLCASTLVADTDTQYFGPGTRLTVL.

This clone was seen at least ten times. This chain joins TRBV9 and TRBJ2-1; D is possibly TRBD2 (6 bases). The V end lost 0 bases, the J end lost 8 bases, and 15 bases lay between the germline ends. The germline CDR1 and CDR2 sequences are SGDLS and YYNGEE. This CDR3 has 15 amino acids. CDR3 sequence reads: CASSVGRGLTYEQFF. CDR3 nucleotides: TGTGCCAGCAGCGTAGGGCGGGGCCTTACCTATGAGCAGTTCTTC.

This clone was seen repeatedly, ten times or more. The chain links TRBV7-3 to TRBJ2-1; D may be TRBD2 (5 bases). CDR1 and CDR2 from the germline V gene are SGHTA and FQGTGA. Deletions cut 5 bases from V and 4 bases from J, with 9 bases between. CDR3 length: 13 amino acids. The CDR3 spells CASSKGEYNEQFF. The CDR3 DNA reads as TGTGCCAGCAGCAAGGGAGAATACAATGAGCAGTTCTTC. The variable domain in full, completed from reference TRBV7-3 and TRBJ2-1, reads GAGVSQTPSNKVTEKGKYVELRCDPISGHTALYWYRQSLGQGPEFLIYFQGTGAADDSGLPNDRFFAVRPEGSVSTLKIQRTERGDSAVYLCASSKGEYNEQFFGPGTRLTVL.

This clone was counted ten times or more. CDR3 protein: CATSRRTGFNTEAFF. The CDR3 DNA reads as TGTGCCACCAGCAGAAGGACAGGGTTCAACACTGAAGCTTTCTTT. The V call is TRBV15, the J call TRBJ1-1; 8 bases fit TRBD1. Germline V lookup: CDR1 LNHNV, CDR2 YYDKDF (reference sequence). The CDR3 contains 15 residues. With 2 bases clipped from V and 2 bases from J, the junction kept 4 bases outside the gene matches.

The sample holds a few counts of this clone. The chain has TRBV11-1 and TRBJ1-1; D ambiguous. Germline V gene sequence: CDR1 SGHAT, CDR2 FQDESV (reference sequence). V lost 2 bases to trimming and J lost 1 base, with 5 bases between them. The CDR3 is 13 residues long. This chain's CDR3 is CASSLFSNTEAFF. CDR3 DNA sequence: TGTGCCAGCAGCTTATTTTCGAACACTGAAGCTTTCTTT.

This clone is judged medium-sized. This chain uses TRBV6-2 or TRBV6-3 with TRBJ2-1; D is unresolved. CDR3 size: 14 residues. Looked up from germline, CDR1 is MNHEY and CDR2 is SVGEGT. V lost 2 bases and J 7 bases, leaving 12 bases between the germline ends. The CDR3 region has the DNA TGTGCCAGCAGTTACCTAAGTCGGCCTAATGAGCAGTTCTTC. This sequence encodes CASSYLSRPNEQFF.

The sample holds many counts of this clone. The chain recombines TRBV11-2 with TRBJ1-1, with D perhaps matching TRBD1 (5 bases). Trimming pared 2 bases from V and 3 bases from J, leaving 13 bases between. The CDR3 loop spans 15 amino acids. CDR1 and CDR2 from the germline V gene are SGHAT and FQNNGV. CDR3: CASSLTIREHTEAFF. The CDR3 nucleotides are TGTGCCAGCAGCTTAACGATCAGGGAGCACACTGAAGCTTTCTTT.

This clone showed up many times. V is TRBV24-1 and J is TRBJ2-5; a weak D match, TRBD1 (5 bases). Germline assignment: CDR1 KGHDR and CDR2 SFDVKD. V lost 1 base and J 1 base, leaving 9 bases between the germline ends. The CDR3 length is 15 residues. This CDR3 is CATSDLGQGQETQYF. DNA for the CDR3: TGTGCCACCAGTGATTTAGGCCAGGGCCAAGAGACCCAGTACTTC.

This clone was seen only a few times. This chain joins TRBV6-1 and TRBJ1-2; no clear D gene. The CDR3 has 13 residues. Trimming left V 6 bases short and J 2 bases short, with 10 bases between. Looked up from germline, CDR1 is MNHNS and CDR2 is SASEGT. CDR3 region: CASRSLGNYGYTF. Written as DNA, the CDR3 is TGTGCCAGCAGATCCCTAGGGAACTATGGCTACACCTTC.

This clone came up many times. The genes are TRBV5-1 and TRBJ2-5, with TRBD2 matching 14 bases. CDR1 SGHRS and CDR2 YFSETQ come from the germline V gene. The CDR3 is 16 residues long. The J segment lost 4 bases and the V segment lost 4 bases, leaving 6 bases of the junction unmatched. The CDR3 DNA reads TGCGCCAGCAGCCCCGGACTAGCGGGAGGTGGAGAGACCCAGTACTTC. This encodes CASSPGLAGGGETQYF.

J is TRBJ1-3 and V is TRBV6-1; D gene ambiguous. CDR3 length equals 14 residues. The germline V gene encodes CDR1 MNHNS and CDR2 SASEGT. V was trimmed by 7 bases and J by 4 bases, leaving 14 bases between them. CDR3 residues: CASKETDAGNTIYF. The CDR3 nucleotides are TGTGCCAGCAAAGAAACGGACGCAGGAAACACCATATATTTT.

This clone came up many times. The chain carries TRBV6-1 and TRBJ2-1, with 10 bases aligning to TRBD2. The CDR3 extends over 14 amino acids. Unmatched junction bases numbered 1, after V lost 4 bases and J lost 4 bases. CDR1 and CDR2 from the germline V gene are MNHNS and SASEGT. CDR3 loop: CASSGTSGYNEQFF. In DNA form, the CDR3 reads TGTGCCAGCAGTGGGACTAGCGGATACAATGAGCAGTTCTTC.

This clone was seen ten or more times. This chain uses TRBV7-9 with TRBJ2-7; 8 bases are shared with TRBD2. The J segment lost 2 bases and the V segment lost 1 base, leaving 1 base of the junction unmatched. The CDR3 is 14 amino acids. CDR1 is SEHNR, CDR2 FQNEAQ, per germline (reference sequence). The chain's CDR3 is CASSLVSGTYEQYF. CDR3 nucleotides: TGTGCCAGCAGCTTAGTTAGCGGGACCTACGAGCAGTACTTC.